The following is a TCR beta chain sequence with its context. Germline values: CDR1 SGHRS, CDR2 YFSETQ. CDR3 size: 16 residues. The V segment lost 6 bases and the J segment 6 bases; nucleotides outside the gene matches: 11. This record comes from a study of T-cell memory formation after mild COVID-19. TCRdb used MiXCR to reprocess the 5' RACE reads, holding one entry per CDR3 protein. Here the sample spans under 300,000 distinct CDR3 sequences, about 20% being singletons. V gene TRBV5-1 combines with J gene TRBJ2-2; 10 bases fit TRBD2. This receptor was identified in a man between 18 and 29 years old who had mild COVID-19 (a few samples of this study predate the infection). Cell type and time point are not known. Sequencing input: PBMCs or a T cell subset sorted from them (not recorded which). The CDR3 loop is CASTGSASGGPGELFF. The CDR3, as DNA: TGCGCCAGCACCGGATCTGCTAGCGGGGGACCCGGGGAGCTGTTTTTT.